Presented here are 7 T cell receptor beta chains from one specimen sequenced in a study of blood T cells in healthy people across ages. Primers used in a second PCR of roughly 6 to 12 cycles were a sample-barcoded 5' primer and a J-beta primer mix. TCRdb passed the 5' RACE reads through MiXCR, listing each CDR3 protein once. The sample has hundreds of thousands of distinct CDR3 sequences, 24% seen once. This same sample was also part of a study on T cells of mothers and their children.

The source material was blood. These receptors were obtained from a boy between 10 and 17 years old in good health.

This sequence joins TRBV12-3 or TRBV12-4 and TRBJ2-4; TRBD1 agrees at 7 bases. Losses at the gene ends were 8 bases for V and 0 bases for J; bases not matched to a gene: 13. This CDR3 contains 17 residues. CDR3 sequence (DNA): TGTGCCAGCTCACTAGGGGGCTCCAGAGAAGCCAAAAACATTCAGTACTTC. Translation gives CASSLGGSREAKNIQYF.

There are many counts of this clonotype. The chain has TRBV28 and TRBJ2-1, with TRBD1 identical over 10 bases. Per the germline V gene, CDR1 is MDHEN and CDR2 is SYDVKM. This CDR3 spans 15 amino acids. With 3 bases clipped from V and 8 bases from J, the junction kept 7 bases outside the gene matches. The CDR3 region is CASSLTGGGQDEQFF. CDR3 DNA sequence: TGTGCCAGCAGTTTGACAGGGGGCGGTCAGGATGAGCAGTTCTTC.

This clonotype appeared a few times. V usage is TRBV6-2 or TRBV6-3 and J usage is TRBJ2-5; 9 bases map to TRBD2. CDR3 length equals 14 residues. After removal of 3 bases from V and 5 bases from J, the junction contained 4 bases not matched to a gene. Germline assignment: CDR1 MNHEY and CDR2 SVGEGT. The CDR3 nucleotides read TGTGCCAGCAGTTATAGCGGGAGTGGGGAGACCCAGTACTTC. This codes for CASSYSGSGETQYF.

This clonotype was detected only once. The CDR3 nucleotides read TGTGCCAGCAGCCAAGGGTCACCGGGTGAGTCTTACGAGCAGTACTTC. This gives the protein CASSQGSPGESYEQYF. V is TRBV4-2 and J is TRBJ2-7, with unresolved D. The CDR3 spans 16 residues. Trimming removed 1 base at V and 4 bases at J, with 17 bases between. Germline values: CDR1 LGHNA, CDR2 YNFKEQ.

This chain connects TRBV11-1 to TRBJ2-1; 11 bases agree with TRBD2. Germline V gene sequence: CDR1 SGHAT, CDR2 FQDESV (reference sequence). Germline trimming cut 1 base from V and 2 bases from J; bases unmatched to any gene: 1. This CDR3 is 16 amino acids long. CDR3 DNA: TGTGCCAGCAGCTTAGGGGGACTAGCGGCCTACAATGAGCAGTTCTTC. Its translation: CASSLGGLAAYNEQFF.

The chain employs TRBV5-1 and TRBJ1-1, with D maybe TRBD1 (5 bases). From germline, CDR1 is SGHRS and CDR2 YFSETQ. Trimming cost V 0 bases and J 6 bases, with 9 bases left between them. This CDR3 has 13 residues. In nucleotides, the CDR3 is TGCGCCAGCAGCTTGGGGGGGACTCCTGAAGCTTTCTTT. Translated, it gives CASSLGGTPEAFF.

This clonotype was picked up a small number of times. The chain recombines TRBV7-2 with TRBJ1-3, with 11 bases fitting TRBD1. The CDR3 contains 16 residues. After removal of 0 bases from V and 2 bases from J, the junction contained 0 bases not matched to a gene. Germline V lookup: CDR1 SGHTA, CDR2 FQGNSA. The CDR3 region is CASSLAGQGAGNTIYF. CDR3 DNA sequence: TGTGCCAGCAGCTTAGCGGGACAGGGGGCTGGAAACACCATATATTTT.